The 27 T cell receptor beta chains below all came from one sample that was sequenced in a study of CD8 T cells in Susac syndrome. RNA amounts of about 0.5 to 1 ug underwent reverse transcription with random hexamers. Each CDR3 protein gets one entry after TCRdb re-called the immunoSEQ multiplex PCR reads with MiXCR. The sample has about 100,000 distinct CDR3 sequences, over 85% seen once. Sequenced: CD8+ T cells from PBMCs. Every receptor here comes from a human donor in good health.

The chain recombines TRBV30 with TRBJ1-1, with D unclear. Looked up from germline, CDR1 is GTSNPN and CDR2 is SVGIG (reference sequence). Trimming took off 5 bases at V and 1 base at J, with 8 bases between the two ends. The length of the CDR3 is 12 residues. CDR3 sequence (DNA): TGTGCCTGGTCGGGAGGGAACACTGAAGCTTTCTTT. Residues: CAWSGGNTEAFF.

The chain recombines TRBV29-1 with TRBJ1-1; possibly TRBD1 for D (5 bases). Trimming shortened V by 7 bases and J by 5 bases, and 20 bases separated the two germline ends. The V gene's germline CDR1 is SQVTM and CDR2 ANQGSEA. This CDR3 comprises 14 residues. CDR3 sequence reads: CSARPDPGLTEAFF. CDR3 DNA sequence: TGCAGCGCCCGCCCTGACCCGGGACTGACTGAAGCTTTCTTT.

The rearrangement uses TRBV6-2 or TRBV6-3 and TRBJ1-1; D ambiguous. Germline V gene lookup returns CDR1 MNHEY and CDR2 SVGEGT. This CDR3 is built from 13 residues. Trimming removed 5 bases at V and 4 bases at J, with 11 bases between. This CDR3 is CASSQNRGTEAFF. The CDR3, as DNA: TGTGCCAGCAGTCAAAACCGAGGCACTGAAGCTTTCTTT.

The chain combines TRBV7-2 with TRBJ2-7, with TRBD1 matching 10 bases. Trimming at V came to 0 bases and at J to 0 bases, leaving 5 bases not matched to a gene. Germline CDR1 reads SGHTA; CDR2 reads FQGNSA. The CDR3 spans 17 residues. CDR3 coding DNA: TGTGCCAGCAGCTTAGCCCTTGGACAGGGGGTCTCCTACGAGCAGTACTTC. Translated: CASSLALGQGVSYEQYF.

The CDR3 is CASSPTGGRGENTEAFF. CDR3 sequence (DNA): TGTGCCAGCAGCCCAACAGGGGGTAGAGGGGAAAACACTGAAGCTTTCTTT. This chain uses TRBV7-9 with TRBJ1-1, with 8 bases identical to TRBD1. The CDR3 loop spans 17 amino acids. Losses at the gene ends were 5 bases for V and 2 bases for J; bases not matched to a gene: 13. Germline CDR1 SEHNR, CDR2 FQNEAQ (reference sequence). The variable domain in full, with the rest retrieved from reference TRBV7-9 and TRBJ1-1, is DTGVSQNPRHKITKRGQNVTFRCDPISEHNRLYWYRQTLGQGPEFLTYFQNEAQLEKSRLLSDRFSAERPKGSFSTLEIQRTEQGDSAMYLCASSPTGGRGENTEAFFGQGTRLTVV.

This chain uses TRBV12-5 with TRBJ1-1; D remains unclear. Trimming cost V 3 bases and J 1 base, with 6 bases left between them. The germline CDR1 and CDR2 sequences are LGHNT and FRNRAP. There are 13 residues in the CDR3. The chain's CDR3 is CASGLHPNTEAFF. Written as DNA, the CDR3 is TGTGCTAGTGGTTTACACCCGAACACTGAAGCTTTCTTT.

The rearrangement links TRBV19 to TRBJ2-7, with D tentatively TRBD2 (6 bases). Per the germline V gene, CDR1 is LNHDA and CDR2 is SQIVND (reference sequence). V lost 3 bases, J lost 4 bases, and 13 bases lay in between. This CDR3 is built from 14 residues. CDR3 sequence (DNA): TGTGCCAGTAGTATGTCGGGGGAGGTGTACGAGCAGTACTTC. It translates to CASSMSGEVYEQYF.

The chain couples TRBV27 to TRBJ1-2; D remains unclear. Trimming shortened V by 2 bases and J by 2 bases, and 12 bases separated the two germline ends. Germline CDR1 reads MNHEY; CDR2 reads SMNVEV (reference sequence). CDR3 size: 15 residues. As DNA, the CDR3 is TGTGCCAGCAGTTTAGGGCCTGGCGGAAACTATGGCTACACCTTC. Residues: CASSLGPGGNYGYTF.

In nucleotides, the CDR3 is TGTGCCAGCAGCCAAGAGAGGGGCGGGCTGGCTGAGCCCCAGCATTTT. Protein sequence: CASSQERGGLAEPQHF. The V gene is TRBV4-2, the J gene TRBJ1-5; possibly TRBD1 for D (5 bases). Trimming took 0 bases from V and 8 from J, leaving 17 bases between them. CDR1 is LGHNA and CDR2 is YNFKEQ in the germline V gene. The CDR3 runs to 16 residues.

The J gene is TRBJ1-4, the V gene TRBV28; a weak D match, TRBD1 (5 bases). Per germline, CDR1 MDHEN and CDR2 SYDVKM. The ends were cut back, 5 bases at V and 5 bases at J, with 24 bases in the middle. This CDR3 has 18 amino acids. The CDR3 loop reads CASSLPGTPVLGNEKLFF. The CDR3 DNA reads as TGTGCCAGCAGTCTGCCCGGGACCCCGGTTTTAGGAAATGAAAAACTGTTTTTT.

The J gene is TRBJ2-1, the V gene TRBV29-1; TRBD2 matches 7 bases. From germline, CDR1 is SQVTM and CDR2 ANQGSEA. The CDR3 sequence is 14 residues long. The V and J ends lost 4 bases and 4 bases, in that order; junction bases with no gene match: 7. Written as DNA, the CDR3 is TGCAGCGTTGGCTGGGGGGGGTTGTACAATGAGCAGTTCTTC. This sequence encodes CSVGWGGLYNEQFF.

V gene TRBV4-1 combines with J gene TRBJ2-7; D may be TRBD1 or TRBD2 (6 bases each). CDR3 length: 13 amino acids. Trimming pared 11 bases from V and 6 bases from J, leaving 20 bases between. Germline V lookup: CDR1 MGHRA, CDR2 YSYEKL. The CDR3 nucleotides read TGCGCCTCGGCCGCAGGGGTGGAGGGCGAGCAGTACTTC. It translates to CASAAGVEGEQYF.

The V call is TRBV5-6, the J call TRBJ2-7; the D is unclear. Germline CDR1 SGHDT, CDR2 YYEEEE. This CDR3 region has 14 residues. V dropped 0 bases and J dropped 3 bases, with 10 bases sitting between them. The DNA for the CDR3 is TGTGCCAGCAGCTTGGGACTCGGAAACTACGAGCAGTACTTC. Residues: CASSLGLGNYEQYF.

The chain joins TRBV11-2 to TRBJ1-1; 7 bases line up with TRBD1. The length of the CDR3 is 12 residues. V gave up 1 base and J gave up 10 bases; unmatched junction bases: 3. From germline, CDR1 is SGHAT and CDR2 FQNNGV. CDR3 amino acids: CASSLGAGGAFF. CDR3 nucleotides: TGTGCCAGCAGCTTAGGGGCAGGGGGAGCTTTCTTT.

V usage is TRBV5-4 and J usage is TRBJ2-5; D is perhaps TRBD2 (6 bases). Trimming cost V 4 bases and J 5 bases, with 15 bases left between them. Per the germline V gene, CDR1 is SGHNT and CDR2 is YYREEE (reference sequence). The CDR3 spans 14 residues. CDR3 protein: CASSPQTSRETQYF. For the CDR3, the DNA is TGTGCCAGCAGCCCCCAAACTAGCCGGGAGACCCAGTACTTC.

The chain carries TRBV3-1 and TRBJ1-1; TRBD1 is a possible D gene (5 bases). CDR3 length equals 13 residues. Germline CDR1 and CDR2: LGHDT and YNNKEL (reference sequence). V lost 5 bases and J 7 bases, leaving 14 bases between the germline ends. CDR3 amino acids: CASSIGTTSEAFF. The CDR3 DNA is TGTGCCAGCAGCATCGGGACTACCAGTGAAGCTTTCTTT.

J is TRBJ1-6 and V is TRBV6-1, with D unclear. The V gene's germline CDR1 is MNHNS and CDR2 SASEGT. Trimming removed 6 bases from V and 6 bases from J, with 21 bases in between. CDR3 length equals 17 residues. The CDR3 loop reads CASSPWVGASSNSPLHF. The CDR3 nucleotides are TGTGCCAGCAGCCCCTGGGTAGGAGCCTCAAGTAATTCACCCCTCCACTTT.

J is TRBJ2-1 and V is TRBV29-1; 12 bases map to TRBD2. Germline CDR1 SQVTM, CDR2 ANQGSEA. Trimming cost V 6 bases and J 7 bases; bases outside gene matches: 1. This CDR3 has 12 residues. DNA for the CDR3: TGCAGCGTCGGGACTAGCGGGAATGAGCAGTTCTTC. The encoded protein is CSVGTSGNEQFF.

This chain joins TRBV4-1 and TRBJ1-2; 9 bases fit TRBD1. The CDR3 length is 14 residues. The V gene's germline CDR1 is MGHRA and CDR2 YSYEKL. J gave up 8 bases and V 4 bases, and 8 bases lay outside the gene matches. This CDR3 is CASSPGTGNGGYTF. The CDR3 region has the DNA TGCGCCAGCAGCCCCGGGACAGGGAACGGGGGCTACACCTTC.

The genes are TRBV13 and TRBJ1-2; possible D gene TRBD1, 5 bases. V shed 6 bases and J shed 2 bases, with 13 bases lying between them. Looked up from germline, CDR1 is PRHDT and CDR2 is FYEKMQ (reference sequence). This CDR3 region has 14 residues. CDR3 coding DNA: TGTGCCAGCAGAGGGACTGGACTCAACTATGGCTACACCTTC. Translating it yields CASRGTGLNYGYTF.

This chain uses TRBV2 with TRBJ1-2; D call uncertain. The CDR3 has 15 amino acids. Germline V CDR1 and CDR2: SNHLY, FYNNEI. V dropped 1 base and J dropped 0 bases, with 9 bases sitting between them. The CDR3 bases are TGTGCCAGCAGTGAAGTGGTTGGAGCTAACTATGGCTACACCTTC. Amino acids: CASSEVVGANYGYTF.

This rearrangement joins TRBV24-1 to TRBJ2-2; 7 bases fit TRBD1. The CDR3 is 17 residues long. J gave up 0 bases and V 4 bases, and 7 bases lay outside the gene matches. Germline V CDR1 and CDR2: KGHDR, SFDVKD. The CDR3 DNA reads as TGTGCCACCAGTGACCTGGACAGGACTGCGAACACCGGGGAGCTGTTTTTT. Translating it yields CATSDLDRTANTGELFF.

A single count supports this clonotype. The genes are TRBV6-5 and TRBJ2-3; 7 bases are a match to TRBD1. CDR1 is MNHEY, CDR2 SVGAGI, per germline. The CDR3 loop spans 15 amino acids. Germline trimming cut 4 bases from V and 1 base from J; bases unmatched to any gene: 5. The chain's CDR3 is CASSLWQGGTDTQYF. The CDR3 bases are TGTGCCAGCAGTTTGTGGCAGGGGGGCACAGATACGCAGTATTTT.

The J gene is TRBJ2-1, the V gene TRBV12-3 or TRBV12-4; the match to TRBD2 covers 11 bases. Unmatched junction bases numbered 5, after V lost 3 bases and J lost 4 bases. The CDR3 is 16 residues long. CDR3 in DNA: TGTGCCAGCAGTTTTACTAGCGGGGGTTCATACAATGAGCAGTTCTTC. It translates to CASSFTSGGSYNEQFF.

V usage is TRBV7-8 and J usage is TRBJ2-2; 8 nucleotides match TRBD1. The V gene's germline CDR1 is SGHVS and CDR2 FQNEAQ. The CDR3 has 14 amino acids. J was trimmed by 7 bases and V by 4 bases; bases with no gene match: 5. CDR3 sequence reads: CASSSAGGNGELFF. The CDR3 DNA sequence: TGTGCCAGCAGCTCAGCAGGGGGCAACGGGGAGCTGTTTTTT.

The gene calls are TRBV7-2 and TRBJ2-7, with 11 bases fitting TRBD1. This CDR3 is built from 15 residues. CDR1 SGHTA and CDR2 FQGNSA come from the germline V gene. Trimming took 5 bases from V and 7 from J; bases not matched to a gene: 10. CDR3 loop: CASSPPRTGGWEQYF. The CDR3 DNA reads as TGTGCCAGCAGCCCTCCACGGACAGGGGGCTGGGAGCAGTACTTC.

The chain combines TRBV10-3 with TRBJ1-5; tentative D call: TRBD1 (5 bases). Trimming removed 6 bases at V and 4 bases at J, with 10 bases between. The germline V gene has CDR1 ENHRY and CDR2 SYGVKD. The CDR3 loop spans 13 amino acids. The CDR3: CAISSGWNQPQHF. DNA of the CDR3: TGTGCCATCAGCTCAGGGTGGAATCAGCCCCAGCATTTT.